Detailed here is one T cell receptor beta chain. Its antigen is unidentified. From the RT-PCR reads, TCRdb called clonotypes with MiXCR, one entry per CDR3 protein. The sample includes roughly 700,000 distinct CDR3 sequences, approximately 15% of them seen just once. The V end was cut by 11 bases, the J end by 2 bases, with 19 bases between. The CDR3 totals 14 residues. CDR1 MDHEN and CDR2 SYDVKM come from the germline V gene. These data belong to a study of response to subunit inactivated influenza vaccine. General study points: Few new T cells, the authors suggested, are recruited by each seasonal influenza vaccination.

The origin of this receptor is a man aged 50 to 59 who received an inactivated influenza vaccine. This specimen was PBMCs from blood, taken less than 15 days before vaccination. The genes are TRBV28 and TRBJ2-7, with D possibly called TRBD1 or TRBD2 (5 bases each). CDR3 sequence reads: CAGKTGRLAYEQYF. The CDR3 coding sequence is TGTGCCGGTAAAACGGGACGCTTAGCCTACGAGCAGTACTTC.